This TCR beta chain was captured by sequencing in a study of CXCR3-negative and CXCR3-positive naive CD8 T cells. General study results and limits: Comparably high diversity marked both naive subsets, whereas memory CD8+ cells had much lower diversity.

Of note for this clonotype: What it recognizes is unknown.

5' RACE with UMI labels generated the TRB cDNA libraries. Using the 5' RACE reads, TCRdb records one entry per CDR3 protein without DNA. This table lists about 57,000 distinct CDR3 sequences. What was sequenced was memory CD8+ T cells from blood. The TCR comes from a human donor in good health. Some clones in this sample may be carry-over from other donors' samples.

The CDR3 here is CASSSLFGTASYNEQFF. The chain has TRBV27 and TRBJ2-1; TCRdb calls TRBD1, which cannot be checked without DNA. CDR1 and CDR2 from the germline V gene are MNHEY and SMNVEV (reference sequence). CDR3 length: 17 residues.